This entry lists 11 T cell receptor beta chains sequenced from one sample in a study of cytomegalovirus exposure and HLA in healthy donors. In the PCR, 60 Vbeta and 13 Jbeta primers were used. Assay: immunoSEQ multiplex PCR; the TCRdb copy retains only in-frame clones and omits some. The sample includes 130,000 or so clones, roughly 70% of them seen just once. Source material: PBMCs. Every receptor here comes from a middle-aged woman in good health and CMV-seropositive.

V usage is TRBV6-4 and J usage is TRBJ2-1, with TRBD1 matching 9 bases. Losses at the gene ends were 4 bases for V and 7 bases for J; bases not matched to a gene: 14. This CDR3 is 17 amino acids long. Germline lookup yields CDR1 MRHNA and CDR2 SNTAGT. This CDR3 reads CASSASYGQGLRNEQFF. The CDR3 DNA sequence: TGTGCCAGCAGTGCCTCGTACGGACAGGGGCTTCGAAATGAGCAGTTCTTC.

In DNA, the CDR3 is TGTGCCAGCAGCTTATACCTTAGCGGGGGGCAGTTCTTC. Translated, it gives CASSLYLSGGQFF. This chain connects TRBV7-2 to TRBJ2-1, with TRBD2 matching over 9 bases. The CDR3 has 13 amino acids. Germline CDR1 SGHTA, CDR2 FQGNSA. V shed 2 bases and J 12 bases; nucleotides not matched to a gene: 5.

The V and J genes are TRBV5-4 and TRBJ1-2; D ambiguous. CDR3 length equals 14 residues. Between the trimmed V and J ends, which lost 4 bases and 2 bases, there was a span of 12 bases. Germline V gives CDR1 SGHNT, CDR2 YYREEE (reference sequence). CDR3 nucleotides: TGTGCCAGCAGCCTAGCAGGACTCAACTATGGCTACACCTTC. Translation: CASSLAGLNYGYTF.

The gene calls are TRBV9 and TRBJ2-2; 11 bases match TRBD1. This CDR3 comprises 16 residues. V shed 6 bases and J 6 bases; nucleotides not matched to a gene: 10. Per the germline V gene, CDR1 is SGDLS and CDR2 is YYNGEE. This CDR3 reads CASTAGWGQGAGELFF. The CDR3, as DNA: TGTGCCAGCACCGCGGGGTGGGGACAGGGGGCCGGGGAGCTGTTTTTT.

The J gene is TRBJ2-5, the V gene TRBV11-2; 11 nucleotides line up with TRBD2. Per the germline V gene, CDR1 is SGHAT and CDR2 is FQNNGV. The CDR3 is 16 amino acids. J was trimmed by 4 bases and V by 0 bases; bases with no gene match: 4. Here the CDR3 DNA reads TGTGCCAGCAGCTTAGATTTAGCGGGGGGGGTAGAGACCCAGTACTTC. Translating gives CASSLDLAGGVETQYF. Drawing the rest from reference TRBV11-2 and TRBJ2-5, the complete variable domain is EAGVAQSPRYKIIEKRQSVAFWCNPISGHATLYWYQQILGQGPKLLIQFQNNGVVDDSQLPKDRFSAERLKGVDSTLKIQPAKLEDSAVYLCASSLDLAGGVETQYFGPGTRLLVL.

The sample holds a few counts of this clone. The rearrangement links TRBV4-3 to TRBJ1-1, with 7 bases fitting TRBD1. Trimming took 4 bases from V and 3 from J; bases not matched to a gene: 8. CDR3 length: 15 residues. Germline V gene data show CDR1 as LGHNA and CDR2 as YSLEER. CDR3: CASSRKGAADTEAFF. The CDR3 DNA reads as TGCGCCAGCAGCCGGAAGGGGGCGGCGGACACTGAAGCTTTCTTT.

The genes are TRBV28 and TRBJ2-7; 8 positions match TRBD1. J lost 3 bases, V lost 7 bases, and 5 bases had no gene match. Looked up from germline, CDR1 is MDHEN and CDR2 is SYDVKM. The CDR3 is 13 residues long. The CDR3 spells CASTWTGIYEQYF. The CDR3 DNA reads TGTGCCAGCACCTGGACAGGGATCTACGAGCAGTACTTC.

This clone was seen a few times. V gene TRBV5-1 combines with J gene TRBJ2-3; 7 positions agree with TRBD1. V lost 2 bases to trimming and J lost 6 bases; unmatched junction nucleotides: 6. Looked up from germline, CDR1 is SGHRS and CDR2 is YFSETQ. The CDR3 contains 14 residues. As DNA, the CDR3 is TGCGCCAGCAGCTTCTCAGGGGGTATGGATACGCAGTATTTT. This encodes CASSFSGGMDTQYF.

This chain connects TRBV7-2 to TRBJ2-2; TRBD1 matches at 11 bases. Germline lookup yields CDR1 SGHTA and CDR2 FQGNSA. J lost 6 bases, V lost 6 bases, and 9 bases had no gene match. The CDR3 totals 16 residues. The chain's CDR3 is CASSLTGQGVPGELFF. The CDR3 bases are TGTGCCAGCAGTTTGACGGGACAGGGGGTCCCCGGGGAGCTGTTTTTT.

CDR3 nucleotides: TGCGCCAGCAGCTTACTAGCGGGAGCTTCAAATGAGCAGTTCTTC. It yields the protein CASSLLAGASNEQFF. The genes are TRBV5-1 and TRBJ2-1; 11 bases align to TRBD2. The CDR3 is made up of 15 amino acids. Germline V CDR1 and CDR2: SGHRS, YFSETQ. The trim removed 2 bases at V and 7 bases at J, leaving 5 bases unmatched.

The genes are TRBV6-1 and TRBJ1-3; 9 nucleotides match TRBD1. This CDR3 has 14 amino acids. Per the germline V gene, CDR1 is MNHNS and CDR2 is SASEGT. V shed 1 base and J 11 bases; nucleotides not matched to a gene: 6. This chain's CDR3 is CASSEEGTGPAIYF. For the CDR3, the DNA is TGTGCCAGCAGTGAAGAAGGGACAGGGCCAGCCATATATTTT.